The T cell receptor beta chain under discussion was sequenced for a study of blood T cell repertoires in COVID-19. The table came from immunoSEQ multiplex PCR; TCRdb's copy has only in-frame clones and leaves some out. The data show roughly 180,000 clones, with 85% to 90% seen just once and 6.2% held by the top ten. Germline CDR1 is SGHRS and CDR2 is YFSETQ. The V end was cut by 3 bases, the J end by 3 bases, with 12 bases between. The CDR3 is made up of 15 amino acids. The clonotype comes from a man aged 40-55 years who had recovered from COVID-19. The chain couples TRBV5-1 to TRBJ1-4; D is unclear. Source material: PBMCs or T cells enriched from blood (not recorded which). The CDR3 sequence: CASSSDKAPNEKLFF. CDR3 nucleotides: TGCGCCAGCAGCTCTGACAAGGCCCCTAATGAAAAACTGTTTTTT.